The present T cell receptor (beta chain) was sequenced within a study of siplizumab effects on memory and regulatory T cells. The count of this clone is one. The data were produced by immunoSEQ multiplex PCR, yet TCRdb's version contains in-frame clones alone and is incomplete. The profile shows more than 60,000 clones, 93% of them singletons. V was clipped by 4 bases and J by 4 bases, with 10 bases between them. The germline V gene has CDR1 LNHNV and CDR2 YYDKDF (reference sequence). This CDR3 comprises 13 residues. The sequencing sample was made of CD8+ T cells sorted from blood. The J gene is TRBJ2-5, the V gene TRBV15; TRBD1 is a possible D gene (5 bases). This TCR came from a human donor in good health. CDR3 amino acids: CATSMQGSETQYF. CDR3 DNA: TGTGCCACCAGCATGCAGGGTTCAGAGACCCAGTACTTC.